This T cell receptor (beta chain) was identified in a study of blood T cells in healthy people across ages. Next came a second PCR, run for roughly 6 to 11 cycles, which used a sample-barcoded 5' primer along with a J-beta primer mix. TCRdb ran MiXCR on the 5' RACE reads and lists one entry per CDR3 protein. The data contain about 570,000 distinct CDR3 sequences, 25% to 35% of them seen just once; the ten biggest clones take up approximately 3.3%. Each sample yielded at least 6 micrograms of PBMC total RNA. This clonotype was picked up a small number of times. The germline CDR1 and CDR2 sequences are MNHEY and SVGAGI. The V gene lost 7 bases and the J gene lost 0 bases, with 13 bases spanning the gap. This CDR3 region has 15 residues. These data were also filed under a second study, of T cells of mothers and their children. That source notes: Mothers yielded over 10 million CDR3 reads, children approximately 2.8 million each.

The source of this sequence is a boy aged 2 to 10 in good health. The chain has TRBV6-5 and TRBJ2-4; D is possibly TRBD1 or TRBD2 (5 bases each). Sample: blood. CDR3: CASTPAGRAKNIQYF. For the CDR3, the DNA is TGTGCCAGCACCCCCGCAGGGAGAGCCAAAAACATTCAGTACTTC.